These 31 T cell receptor beta chains originate from one sample sequenced in a study of OX40 agonist ivuxolimab in advanced cancers. The data were produced by immunoSEQ multiplex PCR, yet TCRdb's version contains in-frame clones alone and is incomplete. The top ten clones hold 1.3% to 1.5% of a sample with around 58,000 clones, roughly 90% of them seen once. This material consisted of CD4+ or CD8+ T cells sorted from blood, taken in a trial of the OX40 agonist ivuxolimab. These TCRs come from an adult with an advanced solid tumor such as melanoma, head and neck, liver or kidney cancer.

V usage is TRBV19 and J usage is TRBJ1-2, with a possible D match to TRBD1 (5 bases). V was trimmed by 7 bases and J by 7 bases, leaving 19 bases between them. Germline V gene sequence: CDR1 LNHDA, CDR2 SQIVND (reference sequence). The CDR3 consists of 14 residues. The CDR3 DNA reads TGTGCCAGTACCCCGACAGCGGAGAGTGGTGGCTACACCTTC. This encodes CASTPTAESGGYTF.

The chain recombines TRBV28 with TRBJ2-3, with 10 bases that match TRBD2. This CDR3 is 16 amino acids long. After removal of 3 bases from V and 3 bases from J, the junction contained 6 bases not matched to a gene. CDR1 is MDHEN, CDR2 SYDVKM, per germline. In DNA, the CDR3 is TGTGCCAGCAGTTTCCTTAGCGGGGGGTGGACAGATACGCAGTATTTT. The encoded protein is CASSFLSGGWTDTQYF. Complete variable domain (other parts from reference TRBV28 and TRBJ2-3): DVKVTQSSRYLVKRTGEKVFLECVQDMDHENMFWYRQDPGLGLRLIYFSYDVKMKEKGDIPEGYSVSREKKERFSLILESASTNQTSMYLCASSFLSGGWTDTQYFGPGTRLTVL.

This chain links TRBV14 with TRBJ2-1; 9 bases map to TRBD2. The J segment lost 9 bases and the V segment lost 6 bases, leaving 3 bases of the junction unmatched. CDR3 length: 12 residues. Germline CDR1 is SGHDN and CDR2 is FVKESK. The CDR3 loop is CASSRTSVEQFF. The DNA of the CDR3 is TGTGCCAGCAGTCGGACTAGCGTTGAGCAGTTCTTC.

The chain combines TRBV19 with TRBJ1-1; D is perhaps TRBD1 (5 bases). The germline V and J ends were trimmed by 4 bases and 1 base, with 13 bases remaining between them. This CDR3 has 15 residues. CDR1 LNHDA and CDR2 SQIVND come from the germline V gene (reference sequence). CDR3 loop: CASSTTNGQNTEAFF. The CDR3 DNA reads TGTGCCAGTAGTACCACAAACGGACAGAACACTGAAGCTTTCTTT. Filled out from reference TRBV19 and TRBJ1-1, the complete variable domain reads DGGITQSPKYLFRKEGQNVTLSCEQNLNHDAMYWYRQDPGQGLRLIYYSQIVNDFQKGDIAEGYSVSREKKESFPLTVTSAQKNPTAFYLCASSTTNGQNTEAFFGQGTRLTVV.

The chain is built from TRBV2 and TRBJ2-1; the match to TRBD2 covers 11 bases. The CDR3 is made up of 16 amino acids. J was trimmed by 5 bases and V by 6 bases; bases with no gene match: 9. Germline values: CDR1 SNHLY, CDR2 FYNNEI. The CDR3 bases are TGTGCCAGCAGCGCTGGACTAGCGGGCATTAACAATGAGCAGTTCTTC. Amino acids: CASSAGLAGINNEQFF.

There are a few counts of this clone. The rearrangement joins TRBV6-5 to TRBJ1-1, with 7 bases lining up with TRBD1. CDR1 MNHEY and CDR2 SVGAGI come from the germline V gene. The CDR3 covers 12 residues. V shed 0 bases, J shed 11 bases, and the junction held 3 bases outside the gene matches. The CDR3 sequence: CASSYSEGAAFF. In DNA form, the CDR3 reads TGTGCCAGCAGTTACTCCGAGGGGGCGGCTTTCTTT.

CDR3 residues: CASSLALGGSTNEKLFF. The CDR3 DNA sequence: TGTGCCAGCAGCTTAGCGCTGGGGGGCTCAACTAATGAAAAACTGTTTTTT. The chain links TRBV7-9 to TRBJ1-4; D possibly corresponds to TRBD1 (6 bases). Trimming pared 0 bases from V and 0 bases from J, leaving 11 bases between. The CDR3 length is 17 residues. CDR1 SEHNR and CDR2 FQNEAQ come from the germline V gene (reference sequence).

The rearrangement joins TRBV10-3 to TRBJ1-1; TRBD1 aligns across 7 bases. The CDR3 totals 15 residues. Germline V gene sequence: CDR1 ENHRY, CDR2 SYGVKD. The ends lost 2 bases at V and 3 bases at J; junction bases unmatched: 6. DNA for the CDR3: TGTGCCATCAGTGAGACAGGGGTACGAGACACTGAAGCTTTCTTT. It translates to CAISETGVRDTEAFF.

The CDR3 loop reads CAITRDPKNTEAFF. DNA for the CDR3: TGTGCCATCACCAGGGACCCCAAGAACACTGAAGCTTTCTTT. V is TRBV10-3 and J is TRBJ1-1, with D perhaps TRBD1 (5 bases). V lost 7 bases and J lost 1, with 13 bases in between. The CDR3 runs 14 residues. In germline, CDR1 is ENHRY, CDR2 SYGVKD.

The V call is TRBV6-5, the J call TRBJ2-7; maybe TRBD2 (6 bases). The CDR3 runs 15 residues. V shed 2 bases and J shed 3 bases, with 14 bases lying between them. CDR1 is MNHEY, CDR2 SVGAGI, per germline. The chain's CDR3 is CASSYGGTAGYEQYF. The DNA for the CDR3 is TGTGCCAGCAGTTACGGGGGGACCGCTGGCTACGAGCAGTACTTC.

This clone was detected once. At the DNA level, this CDR3 is encoded by other sequences in the same sample as well. The J gene is TRBJ2-2, the V gene TRBV2; no reliable D call. This CDR3 is built from 14 residues. CDR1 and CDR2 from the germline V gene are SNHLY and FYNNEI. Trimming removed 1 base at V and 1 base at J, with 4 bases between. The chain's CDR3 is CASSEDMNTGELFF. For the CDR3, the DNA is TGTGCCAGCAGTGAAGACATGAACACCGGGGAGCTGTTTTTT.

The chain employs TRBV7-9 and TRBJ1-3, with a weak D call TRBD1 (6 bases). The CDR3 covers 15 residues. Germline V gene data show CDR1 as SEHNR and CDR2 as FQNEAQ (reference sequence). V lost 4 bases, J lost 0 bases, and 10 bases lay in between. This chain's CDR3 is CASSYDRPSGNTIYF. The CDR3 DNA follows: TGTGCCAGCAGCTACGACAGGCCCTCTGGAAACACCATATATTTT.

J is TRBJ1-1 and V is TRBV6-6; perhaps TRBD1 as D (6 bases). The CDR3 consists of 12 residues. V lost 2 bases and J lost 11, with 12 bases in between. Germline V gene sequence: CDR1 MNHNY, CDR2 SVGAGI (reference sequence). The CDR3 bases are TGTGCCAGCAGTTACCCAGCCGACAGGGCTTTCTTT. It specifies CASSYPADRAFF.

The V gene is TRBV2, the J gene TRBJ2-7; D unclear. The CDR3 has 14 amino acids. CDR1 SNHLY and CDR2 FYNNEI come from the germline V gene. Trimming removed 7 bases from V and 6 bases from J, with 19 bases in between. The CDR3 nucleotides are TGTGCCAGCATCTATCTGGCCGAAGGCTCCGAGCAGTACTTC. Amino acid sequence: CASIYLAEGSEQYF.

J is TRBJ2-5 and V is TRBV28; a weak D match, TRBD1 (6 bases). CDR3 length: 14 amino acids. CDR1 is MDHEN, CDR2 SYDVKM, per germline. The V end was cut by 4 bases, the J end by 5 bases, with 14 bases between. CDR3 sequence (DNA): TGTGCCAGCAGTTGGTCCAGGGGCCGGGAGACCCAGTACTTC. It translates to CASSWSRGRETQYF.

The chain uses TRBV10-2 and TRBJ1-1; 11 bases are a match to TRBD1. CDR1 and CDR2 from the germline V gene are WSHSY and SAAADI. Unmatched junction bases numbered 6, after V lost 6 bases and J lost 0 bases. This CDR3 contains 16 residues. The CDR3 spells CASRGTGGRMNTEAFF. CDR3 coding DNA: TGCGCCAGCAGGGGGACAGGGGGGAGGATGAACACTGAAGCTTTCTTT.

The genes are TRBV4-2 and TRBJ2-4; D uncertain. V was trimmed by 2 bases and J by 8 bases, leaving 4 bases between them. The CDR3 covers 11 residues. Germline V CDR1 and CDR2: LGHNA, YNFKEQ. The CDR3 bases are TGTGCCAGCAGCCAACGGGACATTCAGTACTTC. It is translated as CASSQRDIQYF.

The chain links TRBV6-1 to TRBJ2-4, with 7 bases identical to TRBD2. V trimming: 6 bases; J trimming: 6 bases; junction bases outside the gene matches: 5. This CDR3 has 13 amino acids. CDR1 is MNHNS, CDR2 SASEGT, per germline. CDR3 nucleotides: TGTGCCAGCAGAGGCGGCGGGGGAAACATTCAGTACTTC. Protein sequence: CASRGGGGNIQYF.

The J gene is TRBJ2-2, the V gene TRBV4-2, with 8 bases lining up with TRBD2. The trim removed 2 bases at V and 7 bases at J, leaving 12 bases unmatched. This CDR3 contains 17 residues. Germline lookup yields CDR1 LGHNA and CDR2 YNFKEQ. In DNA, the CDR3 is TGTGCCAGCAGCCAAACCGGGACTAGTGGGGTTAGCGGGGAGCTGTTTTTT. Translation: CASSQTGTSGVSGELFF.

The V gene is TRBV9, the J gene TRBJ1-2; a weak D match, TRBD1 (5 bases). The CDR3 extends over 15 amino acids. Trimming pared 4 bases from V and 1 base from J, leaving 14 bases between. The germline CDR1 and CDR2 sequences are SGDLS and YYNGEE. CDR3 sequence (DNA): TGTGCCAGCAGCTCTACTATGGGGCGTAACTATGGCTACACCTTC. It specifies CASSSTMGRNYGYTF.

The genes are TRBV5-1 and TRBJ1-4; D not resolved. Trimming took 6 bases from V and 8 from J, leaving 20 bases between them. Per the germline V gene, CDR1 is SGHRS and CDR2 is YFSETQ. This CDR3 comprises 15 residues. CDR3 region: CASTPGNEGIEKLFF. CDR3 nucleotide sequence: TGCGCCAGCACCCCGGGAAACGAAGGGATCGAAAAACTGTTTTTT.

This rearrangement joins TRBV7-9 to TRBJ1-1, with TRBD1 matching 7 bases. This CDR3 has 14 residues. J gave up 4 bases and V 1 base, and 3 bases lay outside the gene matches. The germline V gene encodes CDR1 SEHNR and CDR2 FQNEAQ (reference sequence). Here the CDR3 DNA reads TGTGCCAGCAGCTTAGAAGGGGGCGGCACTGAAGCTTTCTTT. It specifies CASSLEGGGTEAFF.

This rearrangement joins TRBV2 to TRBJ2-5; no reliable D call. The CDR3 is 11 residues long. The V gene's germline CDR1 is SNHLY and CDR2 FYNNEI. V lost 8 bases and J 1 base, leaving 5 bases between the germline ends. DNA of the CDR3: TGTGCCAGCCTCCTCCAAGAGACCCAGTACTTC. Protein product: CASLLQETQYF.

V usage is TRBV19 and J usage is TRBJ2-7; no definite D call. The germline V and J ends were trimmed by 8 bases and 11 bases, with 13 bases remaining between them. The length of the CDR3 is 10 residues. Germline CDR1 reads LNHDA; CDR2 reads SQIVND (reference sequence). In nucleotides, the CDR3 is TGTGCCAGTTCACACCTCTTGGAGTACTTC. Amino acid sequence: CASSHLLEYF.

This chain links TRBV10-3 with TRBJ2-5; 7 nucleotides agree with TRBD1. CDR1 and CDR2 (germline): ENHRY, SYGVKD. This CDR3 contains 14 residues. Unmatched junction bases numbered 4, after V lost 2 bases and J lost 4 bases. The CDR3 nucleotides are TGTGCCATCAGTGAGAACAGGGGTGGAGAGACCCAGTACTTC. Protein: CAISENRGGETQYF.

This rearrangement joins TRBV7-3 to TRBJ1-5, with D possibly TRBD1 on 6 matching bases. Trimming removed 5 bases from V and 4 bases from J, with 9 bases in between. The CDR3 is 13 amino acids. The germline CDR1 and CDR2 sequences are SGHTA and FQGTGA. In DNA form, the CDR3 reads TGTGCCAGCAGCCCAGGGGATAATCAGCCCCAGCATTTT. Protein: CASSPGDNQPQHF.

This clone is a singleton in its sample. This chain joins TRBV5-1 and TRBJ2-1; TRBD2 matches 8 bases. This CDR3 region has 16 residues. The junction had 6 bases not matched to a gene; V was cut back by 0 bases and J by 4 bases. The germline gives CDR1 SGHRS, CDR2 YFSETQ. The CDR3 DNA reads as TGCGCCAGCAGCTTGGAGGCGACTAGCGATTACAATGAGCAGTTCTTC. Protein product: CASSLEATSDYNEQFF. The entire variable domain, with the rest obtained from reference TRBV5-1 and TRBJ2-1, is as follows: KAGVTQTPRYLIKTRGQQVTLSCSPISGHRSVSWYQQTPGQGLQFLFEYFSETQRNKGNFPGRFSGRQFSNSRSEMNVSTLELGDSALYLCASSLEATSDYNEQFFGPGTRLTVL.

The chain recombines TRBV7-8 with TRBJ1-3; possibly TRBD1 for D (5 bases). CDR3 length: 15 residues. Trimming cost V 5 bases and J 0 bases, with 11 bases left between them. Germline V lookup: CDR1 SGHVS, CDR2 FQNEAQ. CDR3 sequence: CASSPYQGSGNTIYF. The CDR3 region has the DNA TGTGCCAGCAGCCCCTATCAGGGCTCTGGAAACACCATATATTTT.

The chain combines TRBV29-1 with TRBJ2-7; no clear D. The CDR3 is 14 residues long. Trimming cost V 1 base and J 2 bases, with 12 bases left between them. Germline CDR1 and CDR2: SQVTM and ANQGSEA. This CDR3 is CSVEGQAFPYEQYF. The DNA of the CDR3 is TGCAGCGTTGAAGGCCAGGCCTTCCCCTACGAGCAGTACTTC.

This clone was recorded a few times. V gene TRBV4-1 combines with J gene TRBJ1-1; no clear D. The CDR3 has 13 residues. The V end was cut by 3 bases, the J end by 2 bases, with 7 bases between. The germline CDR1 and CDR2 sequences are MGHRA and YSYEKL. The CDR3 region has the DNA TGCGCCAGCAGCCAGAGTAGAAACACTGAAGCTTTCTTT. Translating gives CASSQSRNTEAFF.

This CDR3 is CASSVDPSGDYEQYF. As DNA, the CDR3 is TGTGCCAGCAGCGTAGATCCTAGCGGCGACTACGAGCAGTACTTC. The chain recombines TRBV9 with TRBJ2-7; TRBD2 matches 7 bases. Looked up from germline, CDR1 is SGDLS and CDR2 is YYNGEE. The CDR3 covers 15 residues. V gave up 0 bases and J gave up 3 bases; unmatched junction bases: 6.